One and the same sample provided the 17 T cell receptor beta chains below, sequenced in a study of T cells in Graves' hyperthyroidism and ophthalmopathy. RNA transcripts served as the template for amplifying TCR beta CDR3 regions. The study used the HTBI primer set for a first-round RT-PCR of the TCR CDR3. TCRdb called the multiplex PCR reads again in MiXCR, with one record for every CDR3 protein. The sample holds roughly 500,000 distinct CDR3 sequences; roughly 25% are singletons and the top ten take 10% to 12%. The sequenced sample was blood. Every receptor here comes from a woman in her thirties with Graves' ophthalmopathy.

As regards this clonotype: Given a much more abundant clone one base away, this may be a read error. The rearrangement uses TRBV19 and TRBJ2-5; D unresolved. The ends were cut back, 3 bases at V and 1 base at J, with 6 bases in the middle. The germline V gene encodes CDR1 LNHDA and CDR2 SQIVND (reference sequence). CDR3 length equals 13 residues. The chain's CDR3 is CASSMYIQETQYF. CDR3 coding DNA: TGTGCCAGTAGTATGTACATCCAAGAGACCCAGTACTTC.

This clonotype turned up a few times. V and J are TRBV20-1 and TRBJ2-7, with TRBD2 as a possible D gene (6 bases). Germline V gives CDR1 DFQATT, CDR2 SNEGSKA (reference sequence). The CDR3 is 12 residues long. V was pared by 4 bases and J by 1 base, with 8 bases between. The CDR3 reads CSANRGSYEQYF. The CDR3 bases are TGCAGTGCTAATCGGGGGTCCTACGAGCAGTACTTC.

In its sample, this clonotype was seen many times. This CDR3 is CASSFPDYGYTF. The CDR3 DNA sequence: TGTGCCAGCAGTTTCCCGGATTATGGCTACACCTTC. The chain employs TRBV28 and TRBJ1-2; D call uncertain. The CDR3 is 12 amino acids. V gave up 3 bases and J gave up 5 bases, with 7 bases separating them. Germline assignment: CDR1 MDHEN and CDR2 SYDVKM.

This clonotype has a count of ten or more. The chain recombines TRBV7-9 with TRBJ1-2, with unresolved D. This CDR3 is 14 amino acids long. Germline V lookup: CDR1 SEHNR, CDR2 FQNEAQ (reference sequence). V was cut by 5 bases and J by 2 bases, with 12 bases left in between. The CDR3 DNA is TGTGCCAGCAGCGATCCTCCAGAAAACTATGGCTACACCTTC. Encoded protein: CASSDPPENYGYTF.

A note on this clonotype: A much larger clone sits a single nucleotide away, making a read error possible. This sequence joins TRBV12-5 and TRBJ1-5; no definite D call. This CDR3 is built from 14 residues. Germline-derived CDR1 and CDR2 are LGHNT and FRNRAP. The CDR3 coding sequence is TGTGCTTGTGGTTTGGATAAAGCAGATCAGCCCCAGCATTTT. It is translated as CACGLDKADQPQHF.

V gene TRBV19 combines with J gene TRBJ1-1; D call uncertain. Germline CDR1 reads LNHDA; CDR2 reads SQIVND (reference sequence). The CDR3 sequence is 16 residues long. V lost 0 bases to trimming and J lost 2 bases, with 13 bases between them. The CDR3 sequence is CASSIDSGRSNTEAFF. The CDR3 nucleotides are TGTGCCAGTAGTATAGATTCAGGACGGTCCAACACTGAAGCTTTCTTT.

This chain joins TRBV12-3 or TRBV12-4 and TRBJ2-7; D remains ambiguous. This CDR3 is 13 amino acids long. The V end was cut by 3 bases, the J end by 7 bases, with 13 bases between. CDR3 nucleotide sequence: TGTGCCAGCAGTTTGGGATTAGCCGAAGAGCAGTACTTC. Protein sequence: CASSLGLAEEQYF.

At least ten counts were recorded for this clonotype. For the CDR3, the DNA is TGTGCCATCAGTGAGTCGGCGGGTCAGCCCCAGCATTTT. Protein: CAISESAGQPQHF. V and J are TRBV10-3 and TRBJ1-5; D is undetermined. V lost 0 bases, J lost 6 bases, and 6 bases lay in between. Germline V gives CDR1 ENHRY, CDR2 SYGVKD. CDR3 size: 13 residues.

This clonotype was seen repeatedly, ten times or more. The chain combines TRBV27 with TRBJ1-1, with 8 bases fitting TRBD1. In germline, CDR1 is MNHEY, CDR2 SMNVEV (reference sequence). The CDR3 totals 12 residues. V dropped 10 bases and J dropped 4; count of bases not matched to a gene: 5. The CDR3 nucleotides are TGTGCCACAAGGACAGGGCTCACTGAAGCTTTCTTT. Translating gives CATRTGLTEAFF.

Only one count was recorded for this clonotype. The chain has TRBV24-1 and TRBJ2-6; 10 positions agree with TRBD1. Germline values: CDR1 KGHDR, CDR2 SFDVKD. This CDR3 has 15 amino acids. V was pared by 9 bases and J by 4 bases, with 5 bases of the junction left unmatched. CDR3 protein: CATGDRGSGANVLTF. The DNA of the CDR3 is TGTGCCACCGGGGACAGGGGTTCGGGGGCCAACGTCCTGACTTTC.

This clonotype has a handful of counts. The genes are TRBV12-5 and TRBJ2-7; 10 bases are a match to TRBD1. Germline V lookup: CDR1 LGHNT, CDR2 FRNRAP. V shed 3 bases, J shed 3 bases, and the junction held 11 bases outside the gene matches. The CDR3 spans 17 residues. The DNA for the CDR3 is TGTGCTAGTGGTTTAGAACGTCCCGGGACAGGGGACTACGAGCAGTACTTC. Translation gives CASGLERPGTGDYEQYF.

The rearrangement joins TRBV6-1 to TRBJ2-7, with 12 bases lining up with TRBD1. Germline loops: CDR1 MNHNS, CDR2 SASEGT. The CDR3 has 14 residues. Trimming at V came to 5 bases and at J to 5 bases, leaving 4 bases not matched to a gene. The CDR3 nucleotides read TGTGCCAGCAGTATGGGACAGGGGGCGCACGAGCAGTACTTC. Its protein is CASSMGQGAHEQYF.

This clonotype turned up a few times. The chain links TRBV12-3 or TRBV12-4 to TRBJ2-7, with D perhaps TRBD1 (6 bases). The CDR3 consists of 14 residues. The V gene lost 4 bases and the J gene lost 1 base, with 11 bases spanning the gap. The CDR3 nucleotides are TGTGCCAGCAGTTGGGAGACAGGATCCTACGAGCAGTACTTC. Translating it yields CASSWETGSYEQYF.

In its sample, this clonotype was seen many times. The chain combines TRBV7-8 with TRBJ2-7; D perhaps matches TRBD1 (6 bases). CDR1 is SGHVS, CDR2 FQNEAQ, per germline. The CDR3 covers 14 residues. Between the trimmed V and J ends, which lost 5 bases and 1 base, there was a span of 12 bases. CDR3 sequence (DNA): TGTGCCAGCAGCCCTAGGGACAAGTCCTACGAGCAGTACTTC. Amino acids: CASSPRDKSYEQYF.

There are many counts of this clonotype. The chain employs TRBV16 and TRBJ1-3, with 7 nucleotides matching TRBD1. The germline CDR1 and CDR2 sequences are KGHSY and FQNENV. Trimming cost V 0 bases and J 0 bases; bases outside gene matches: 2. The CDR3 has 16 residues. CDR3 region: CASSQSGTASGNTIYF. The CDR3 region has the DNA TGTGCCAGCAGCCAATCAGGGACAGCCTCTGGAAACACCATATATTTT.

Many counts were recorded for this clonotype. The gene calls are TRBV19 and TRBJ1-1; D gene ambiguous. Trimming shortened V by 5 bases and J by 4 bases, and 8 bases separated the two germline ends. CDR1 and CDR2 from the germline V gene are LNHDA and SQIVND (reference sequence). CDR3 length: 12 amino acids. CDR3 coding DNA: TGTGCCAGTAGTTTCCAGCGCACTGAAGCTTTCTTT. Its protein product is CASSFQRTEAFF.

This clonotype was recorded a few times. This chain connects TRBV3-1 to TRBJ2-2; 8 bases line up with TRBD2. The ends lost 0 bases at V and 9 bases at J; junction bases unmatched: 15. Germline CDR1 is LGHDT and CDR2 is YNNKEL (reference sequence). The CDR3 spans 18 residues. As DNA, the CDR3 is TGTGCCAGCAGCCAAGACCCGATGAGCGGGGGATCCCACCGGGAGCTGTTTTTT. This gives the protein CASSQDPMSGGSHRELFF. Full variable domain (missing parts from reference TRBV3-1 and TRBJ2-2): DTAVSQTPKYLVTQMGNDKSIKCEQNLGHDTMYWYKQDSKKFLKIMFSYNNKELIINETVPNRFSPKSPDKAHLNLHINSLELGDSAVYFCASSQDPMSGGSHRELFFGEGSRLTVL.